What follows describes a single TCR beta chain. Trimming stripped 1 base from V and 2 bases from J, with 9 bases between. CDR1 is LNHDA, CDR2 SQIVND, per germline (reference sequence). The CDR3 runs to 16 residues. This sample was taken from a study of blood T cell repertoires in COVID-19. Across the whole study: Specimens from acute and convalescent COVID-19 originated in the United States, Italy and Spain. T cells, B-cell-depleted T cells, or PBMCs supplied cDNA or gDNA.

Some clones are missing from TCRdb's copy, which holds only in-frame ones; the method was immunoSEQ multiplex PCR. The sample has fewer than 450,000 clones, 88% seen once. Living in under 30 US areas, the participants were between roughly 18 and 90 years of age. The material sequenced was PBMCs or T cells enriched from blood (not recorded which). The TCR comes from a woman aged 18 to 35 who had recovered from COVID-19. The chain couples TRBV19 to TRBJ2-6; D ambiguous. The CDR3 is CASSIGAAPGANVLTF. CDR3 DNA: TGTGCCAGTAGTATAGGGGCTGCTCCTGGGGCCAACGTCCTGACTTTC.